What follows are 9 T cell receptor beta chains derived from one specimen sequenced in a study of CXCR3-negative and CXCR3-positive naive CD8 T cells. Overall study findings and caveats: In CXCR3-positive naive cells, the TRB CDR3s were more hydrophobic than in CXCR3-negative naive cells.

It was by 5' RACE with UMI labels that the TRB cDNA libraries were prepared. Reanalyzing the 5' RACE reads, TCRdb keeps one entry per CDR3 protein, without DNA. This sample's table reports around 140,000 distinct CDR3 sequences. These TCRs are of unknown antigen specificity. Sequenced material: naive CXCR3+ CD8+ T cells from blood. Subset described: CD45RO-CCR7+CD27+CD95- naive CD8+ T cells expressing CXCR3 (TNR3+). All receptors come from a human donor in good health. Some clones in this sample may be carry-over from other donors' samples.

This chain links TRBV4-3 with TRBJ2-2; TCRdb outputs TRBD2, but without DNA this stays unchecked. The CDR3 runs 15 residues. Germline CDR1 and CDR2: LGHNA and YSLEER. CDR3 in amino acids: CASSQEMRDTGELFF.

The genes are TRBV29-1 and TRBJ1-2. This CDR3 spans 14 amino acids. Germline CDR1 SQVTM, CDR2 ANQGSEA. The CDR3 loop is CSVEWTGGYYGYTF. Using reference TRBV29-1 and TRBJ1-2 for the parts outside the CDR3, the full variable domain is SAVISQKPSRDICQRGTSLTIQCQVDSQVTMMFWYRQQPGQSLTLIATANQGSEATYESGFVIDKFPISRPNLTFSTLTVSNMSPEDSSIYLCSVEWTGGYYGYTFGSGTRLTVV.

J is TRBJ2-1 and V is TRBV12-3 or TRBV12-4; TCRdb reports TRBD2, a call that lacks DNA to check it against. The CDR3 spans 17 residues. The CDR3 sequence: CASSDTPLAGGGDEQFF.

The chain is built from TRBV28 and TRBJ2-1; TCRdb designates TRBD2, a call that cannot be tested without DNA. This CDR3 has 16 residues. Germline CDR1 is MDHEN and CDR2 is SYDVKM. This CDR3 is CASRPAGGLGYNEQFF.

This rearrangement joins TRBV5-6 to TRBJ2-1; TCRdb calls TRBD1, which cannot be checked without DNA. There are 13 residues in the CDR3. From germline, CDR1 is SGHDT and CDR2 YYEEEE. CDR3 sequence reads: CASSSRGTGEQFF. The whole variable domain, filled in from reference TRBV5-6 and TRBJ2-1, reads DAGVTQSPTHLIKTRGQQVTLRCSPKSGHDTVSWYQQALGQGPQFIFQYYEEEERQRGNFPDRFSGHQFPNYSSELNVNALLLGDSALYLCASSSRGTGEQFFGPGTRLTVL.

The gene calls are TRBV29-1 and TRBJ2-7; with no DNA, the TCRdb D assignment of TRBD2 cannot be verified. The CDR3 is 15 amino acids. In germline, CDR1 is SQVTM, CDR2 ANQGSEA. CDR3 region: CSVEEREGHGYEQYF.

The chain employs TRBV5-1 and TRBJ1-1; the TCRdb call, TRBD1, lacks DNA for checking. The CDR3 consists of 15 residues. In germline, CDR1 is SGHRS, CDR2 YFSETQ. CDR3 in amino acids: CASSSLTGKNTEAFF.

The chain combines TRBV7-9 with TRBJ2-7; TCRdb gives TRBD2 as the D gene, but with no DNA this cannot be confirmed. Germline V gene lookup returns CDR1 SEHNR and CDR2 FQNEAQ (reference sequence). This CDR3 region has 15 residues. CDR3 protein: CASSSNSRGTYEQYF.

The chain uses TRBV14 and TRBJ2-7; TCRdb lists TRBD2, though no DNA is available to test this call. CDR3 length equals 14 residues. Germline assignment: CDR1 SGHDN and CDR2 FVKESK. The chain's CDR3 is CASSQQGGTYEQYF.